Sequencing of this TCR beta chain was carried out in a study of identical twins. With no exceptions, donors were healthy Caucasians. TCRdb reprocessed the 5' RACE reads with MiXCR, giving one entry per CDR3 protein. Among approximately 490,000 distinct CDR3 sequences listed, about 22% were seen once. The sample also formed part of further work on yellow fever vaccine responses in identical twins.

Material for sequencing was CD4+ T cells sorted from blood. This TCR was sampled from a woman aged 18-29 years in good health.

CDR3 coding DNA: TGTGCCAGCACAGCGTTCGGGACGCAAACATCCTACGAGCAGTACGTC. This encodes CASTAFGTQTSYEQYV. This chain connects TRBV6-1 to TRBJ2-7; the D gene could be TRBD1 or TRBD2 (5 bases each). Germline assignment: CDR1 MNHNS and CDR2 SASEGT. The CDR3 runs to 16 residues. The V gene lost 7 bases and the J gene lost 1 base, with 20 bases spanning the gap.